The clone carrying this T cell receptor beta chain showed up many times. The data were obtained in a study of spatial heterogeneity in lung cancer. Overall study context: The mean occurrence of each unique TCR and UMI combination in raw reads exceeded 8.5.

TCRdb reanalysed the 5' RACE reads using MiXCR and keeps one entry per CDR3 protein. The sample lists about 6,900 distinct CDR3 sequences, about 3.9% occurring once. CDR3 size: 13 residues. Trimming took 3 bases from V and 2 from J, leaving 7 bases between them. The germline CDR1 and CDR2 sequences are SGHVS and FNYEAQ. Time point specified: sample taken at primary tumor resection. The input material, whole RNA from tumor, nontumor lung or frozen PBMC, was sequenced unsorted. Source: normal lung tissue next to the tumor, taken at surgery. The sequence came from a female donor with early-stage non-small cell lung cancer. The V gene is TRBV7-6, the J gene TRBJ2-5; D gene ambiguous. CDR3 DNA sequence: TGTGCCAGCAGCTTCAGCAGGCAAGAGACCCAGTACTTC. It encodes CASSFSRQETQYF.